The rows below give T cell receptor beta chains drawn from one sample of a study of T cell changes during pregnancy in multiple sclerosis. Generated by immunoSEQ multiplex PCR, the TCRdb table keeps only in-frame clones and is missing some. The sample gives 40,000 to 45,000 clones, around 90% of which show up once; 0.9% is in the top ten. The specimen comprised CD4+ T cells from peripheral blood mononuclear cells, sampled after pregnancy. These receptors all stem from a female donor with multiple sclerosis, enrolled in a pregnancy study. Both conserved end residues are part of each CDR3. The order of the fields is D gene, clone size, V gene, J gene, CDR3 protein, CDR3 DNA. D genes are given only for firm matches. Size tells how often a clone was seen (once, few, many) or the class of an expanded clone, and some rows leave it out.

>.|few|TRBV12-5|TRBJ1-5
CASGLTEGGSSPQHF
TGTGCTAGTGGTTTGACCGAGGGAGGGTCATCGCCCCAGCATTTT
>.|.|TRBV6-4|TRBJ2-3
CASSDLADTQYF
TGTGCCAGCAGTGACCTAGCGGATACGCAGTATTTT
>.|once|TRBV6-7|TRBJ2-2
CASTQGASGNTGELFF
TGTGCCAGCACCCAAGGTGCAAGCGGAAACACCGGGGAGCTGTTTTTT
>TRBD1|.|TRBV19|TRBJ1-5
CASRIQGASNQPQHF
TGTGCCAGTAGGATTCAGGGGGCCAGCAATCAGCCCCAGCATTTT
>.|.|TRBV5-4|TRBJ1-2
CASSLQGTNYGYTF
TGTGCCAGCAGCTTGCAGGGCACCAACTATGGCTACACCTTC
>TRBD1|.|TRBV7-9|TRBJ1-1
CASSRGQENTEAFF
TGTGCCAGCAGCCGGGGACAGGAGAACACTGAAGCTTTCTTT
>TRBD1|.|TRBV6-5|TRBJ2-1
CASSYSTGDEQFF
TGTGCCAGCAGTTACTCGACAGGGGATGAGCAGTTCTTC
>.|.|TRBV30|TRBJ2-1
CAWTFTGWGGRNEQFF
TGTGCCTGGACCTTCACTGGGTGGGGGGGCCGCAATGAGCAGTTCTTC
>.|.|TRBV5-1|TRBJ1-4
CASSGHTPTEKLFF
TGCGCCAGCAGCGGACATACCCCTACTGAAAAACTGTTTTTT
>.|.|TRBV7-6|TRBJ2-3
CASSLGTVTSTDTQYF
TGTGCCAGCAGCTTAGGGACAGTGACTAGCACAGATACGCAGTATTTT
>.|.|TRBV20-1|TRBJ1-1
CSPRVNTEAFF
TGCAGCCCGAGGGTGAACACTGAAGCTTTCTTT
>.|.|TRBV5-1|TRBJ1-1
CASSPGPGRGATEAFF
TGCGCCAGCAGCCCCGGGCCGGGCAGGGGTGCAACTGAAGCTTTCTTT
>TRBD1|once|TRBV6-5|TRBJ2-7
CASSFTGGQVYEQYF
TGTGCCAGCAGTTTTACAGGGGGCCAGGTTTACGAGCAGTACTTC
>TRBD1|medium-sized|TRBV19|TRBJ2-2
CASSFGPGTGYTGELFF
TGTGCCAGTAGTTTTGGGCCAGGGACAGGTTACACCGGGGAGCTGTTTTTT
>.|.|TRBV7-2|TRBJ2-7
CASSLAIRTDSYEQYF
TGTGCCAGCAGCTTAGCGATACGGACAGACTCCTACGAGCAGTACTTC
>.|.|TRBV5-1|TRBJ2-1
CASSSQGGGYNEQFF
TGCGCCAGCAGCTCTCAGGGGGGAGGCTACAATGAGCAGTTCTTC
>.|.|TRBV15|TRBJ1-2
CATSREGGGYGYTF
TGTGCCACCAGCAGAGAGGGGGGAGGGTATGGCTACACCTTC
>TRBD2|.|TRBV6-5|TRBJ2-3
CASAPSGGTDTQYF
TGTGCCAGCGCCCCTAGCGGGGGCACTGATACGCAGTATTTT
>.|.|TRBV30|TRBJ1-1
CAWTIISVNTEAFF
TGTGCCTGGACCATCATCAGCGTAAACACTGAAGCTTTCTTT
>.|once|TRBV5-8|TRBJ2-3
CASSPGRAMTDTQYF
TGTGCCAGCAGCCCGGGCAGGGCTATGACAGATACGCAGTATTTT
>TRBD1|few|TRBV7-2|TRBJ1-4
CASSNFPGQHNEKLFF
TGTGCCAGCAGCAACTTTCCGGGACAGCATAATGAAAAACTGTTTTTT
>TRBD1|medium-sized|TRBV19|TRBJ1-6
CASSIGTGSSYNSPLHF
TGTGCCAGTAGTATCGGGACAGGGAGCTCCTATAATTCACCCCTCCACTTT
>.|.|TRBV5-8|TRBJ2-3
CASRWGGYTDTQYF
TGTGCCAGCCGGTGGGGGGGCTACACAGATACGCAGTATTTT
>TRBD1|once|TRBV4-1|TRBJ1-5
CASSRGQGGEGNQPQHF
TGCGCCAGCAGCCGCGGACAGGGGGGAGAAGGCAATCAGCCCCAGCATTTT
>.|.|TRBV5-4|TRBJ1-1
CASSPDSYTEAFF
TGTGCCAGCAGCCCAGACAGTTACACTGAAGCTTTCTTT
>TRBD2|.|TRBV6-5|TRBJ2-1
CASSTSGGALNEQFF
TGTGCCAGCAGTACGAGCGGGGGGGCTTTGAATGAGCAGTTCTTC
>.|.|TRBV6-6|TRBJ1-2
CASSSEGFYGYTF
TGTGCCAGCAGTAGTGAGGGTTTCTATGGCTACACCTTC
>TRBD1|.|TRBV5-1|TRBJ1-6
CASKEGAGNSPLHF
TGCGCCAGCAAGGAGGGGGCTGGTAATTCACCCCTCCACTTT
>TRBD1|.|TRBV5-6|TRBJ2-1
CASSWGGQGANNEQFF
TGTGCCAGCAGCTGGGGGGGACAGGGGGCCAATAATGAGCAGTTCTTC
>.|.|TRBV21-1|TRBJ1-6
CASSKTSGGSSYNSPLHF
TGTGCCAGCAGCAAAACGTCGGGGGGCAGCTCCTATAATTCACCCCTCCACTTT
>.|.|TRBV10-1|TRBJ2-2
CATGARGWNTGELFF
TGCGCCACCGGAGCAAGGGGCTGGAACACCGGGGAGCTGTTTTTT
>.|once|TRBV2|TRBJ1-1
CAGGGTADTEAFF
TGTGCCGGGGGGGGGACGGCGGACACTGAAGCTTTCTTT
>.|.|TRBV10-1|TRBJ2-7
CASSEHRVGNEQYF
TGCGCCAGCAGTGAGCACAGGGTAGGAAACGAGCAGTACTTC
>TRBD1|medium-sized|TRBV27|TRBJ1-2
CASRRLRDRGVNGYTF
TGTGCCAGCAGGAGGCTCCGGGACAGGGGAGTGAATGGCTACACCTTC
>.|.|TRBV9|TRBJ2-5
CASSVVNFGIETQYF
TGTGCCAGCAGCGTAGTTAATTTCGGGATTGAGACCCAGTACTTC
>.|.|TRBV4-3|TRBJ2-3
CASSQDPRDTQYF
TGCGCCAGCAGCCAAGACCCGAGAGATACGCAGTATTTT
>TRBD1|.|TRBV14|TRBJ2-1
CASSLETGWANEQFF
TGTGCCAGCAGCCTGGAGACAGGGTGGGCCAATGAGCAGTTCTTC
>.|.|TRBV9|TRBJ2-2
CASSFSGSMRYTGELFF
TGTGCCAGCAGCTTCTCGGGGTCAATGCGTTACACCGGGGAGCTGTTTTTT
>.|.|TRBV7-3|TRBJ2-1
CASSLLAYNEQFF
TGTGCCAGCAGCCTTCTAGCTTACAATGAGCAGTTCTTC
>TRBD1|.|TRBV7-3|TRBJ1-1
CASSLRPGGYENTEAFF
TGTGCCAGCAGCTTACGCCCAGGGGGCTATGAGAACACTGAAGCTTTCTTT
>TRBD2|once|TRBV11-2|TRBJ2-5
CASSLGVIRAGVETQYF
TGTGCCAGCAGCTTAGGCGTAATCAGGGCGGGGGTTGAGACCCAGTACTTC
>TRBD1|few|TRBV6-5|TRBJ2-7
CASSYIRGGRPYEQYF
TGTGCCAGCAGTTACATCCGAGGGGGCAGACCCTACGAGCAGTACTTC
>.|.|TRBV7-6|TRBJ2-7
CASSLVPSGISGYEQYF
TGTGCCAGCAGCTTAGTCCCATCCGGGATTTCGGGGTACGAGCAGTACTTC
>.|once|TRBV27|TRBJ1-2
CASSLSYRVIANYGYTF
TGTGCCAGCAGTTTATCGTACAGGGTAATAGCTAACTATGGCTACACCTTC
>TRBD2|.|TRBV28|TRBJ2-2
CASSSPPFVAGDLNTGELFF
TGTGCCAGCAGTTCCCCCCCCTTCGTAGCGGGGGACTTAAACACCGGGGAGCTGTTTTTT
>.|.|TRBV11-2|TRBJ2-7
CASRMGGEQYF
TGTGCCAGCAGGATGGGAGGAGAGCAGTACTTC
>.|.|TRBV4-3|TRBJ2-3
CASSQDRLVGTQYF
TGCGCCAGCAGCCAAGATAGACTAGTAGGGACGCAGTATTTT
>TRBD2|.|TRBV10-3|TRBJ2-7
CAISGRGELAGSSYEQYF
TGTGCCATCAGTGGCCGGGGAGAGCTAGCGGGGAGCTCCTACGAGCAGTACTTC
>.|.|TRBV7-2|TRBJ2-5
CASSILQAGVGETQYF
TGTGCCAGCAGCATCCTCCAGGCGGGCGTGGGAGAGACCCAGTACTTC
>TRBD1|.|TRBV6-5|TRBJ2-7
CASSSTDRVYEQYF
TGTGCCAGCAGTTCCACCGACAGGGTGTACGAGCAGTACTTC
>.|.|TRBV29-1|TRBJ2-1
CSVEEVRTHEQFF
TGCAGCGTTGAAGAGGTCAGGACTCATGAGCAGTTCTTC
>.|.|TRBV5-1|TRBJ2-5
CASSLATGQETQYF
TGCGCCAGCAGCTTGGCCACAGGCCAAGAGACCCAGTACTTC
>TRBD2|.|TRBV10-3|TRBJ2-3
CAISEDGAGGKDTQYF
TGTGCCATCAGTGAAGATGGTGCGGGGGGTAAAGATACGCAGTATTTT
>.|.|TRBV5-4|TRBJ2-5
CASSLDQGGETQYF
TGTGCCAGCAGCTTGGACCAGGGTGGCGAGACCCAGTACTTC
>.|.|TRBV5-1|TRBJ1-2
CASSPGQGLDGYTF
TGCGCCAGCAGCCCCGGGCAGGGATTGGATGGCTACACCTTC
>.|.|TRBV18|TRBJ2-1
CASSSQSSYNEQFF
TGTGCCAGCTCATCACAGAGCTCCTACAATGAGCAGTTCTTC
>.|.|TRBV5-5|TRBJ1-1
CASSSRQMNTEAFF
TGTGCCAGCAGCTCCCGACAGATGAACACTGAAGCTTTCTTT
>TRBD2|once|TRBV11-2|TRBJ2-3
CASSLSQRGYPSTDTQYF
TGTGCCAGCAGCTTAAGCCAGCGGGGGTACCCTAGCACAGATACGCAGTATTTT
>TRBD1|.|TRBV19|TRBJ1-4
CASKIRTGTGGYEKLFF
TGTGCCAGTAAGATCCGGACAGGGACAGGAGGATATGAAAAACTGTTTTTT